This TCR beta chain comes out of a study of CD8+CD57+ T cells in acquired aplastic anemia. Across the study: Sorted CD4+ and CD8+ cells yielded DNA averaging approximately 3.4 ug. Study-wide results and caveats: A set of roughly 27 CD8+ CDR3 sequences was shared between patients and controls, and these sequences appeared highly expressed in patients.

Patients selected for sequencing had displayed CD8+CD57+ cell expansion by flow cytometry. A severe acquired aplastic anemia diagnosis applied to all patients. The study sampled blood from patients who had received no therapy. Profiles of TCR beta VDJ and CDR3 were generated from a genomic DNA template. TCRdb re-derived calls from the reads in MiXCR, one entry per CDR3 protein. The table records under 200,000 distinct CDR3 sequences, under 50% of them present only once. This clonotype was counted between two and nine times. Its target is unknown. The sequence was collected from a human donor with aplastic anemia. Sequencing was carried out using sorted CD4+, CD8+, or CD8+CD57+ T cells (not recorded which) from PBMCs.

CDR3 DNA sequence: TGTGCCAGCAGCTTAGGCCTAGCCGAGCAGTTCTTC. It yields the protein CASSLGLAEQFF. The gene calls are TRBV7-2 and TRBJ2-1; possibly TRBD2 for D (5 bases). The germline V gene has CDR1 SGHTA and CDR2 FQGNSA. This CDR3 spans 12 amino acids. V shed 1 base and J shed 10 bases, with 8 bases lying between them. The whole variable domain, filled in from reference TRBV7-2 and TRBJ2-1, reads GAGVSQSPSNKVTEKGKDVELRCDPISGHTALYWYRQSLGQGLEFLIYFQGNSAPDKSGLPSDRFSAERTGGSVSTLTIQRTQQEDSAVYLCASSLGLAEQFFGPGTRLTVL.